This T cell receptor (beta chain) was captured by sequencing in a study of CD8 T cell repertoires and HIV-1 epitope variants. Assay: immunoSEQ multiplex PCR; the TCRdb copy retains only in-frame clones and omits some. The sample has 4,500 to 7,000 clones, 60% to 75% seen once. Comment on this clone: The antigen is unknown.

Sample: cultured CD8+ T cells derived from PBMCs. This receptor was identified in a male donor with HIV.

The CDR3 sequence: CAISGGLADNEQYF. As DNA, the CDR3 is TGTGCCATCAGTGGGGGACTAGCGGACAACGAGCAGTACTTC. The genes are TRBV10-3 and TRBJ2-7; 11 bases are shared with TRBD2. Germline V gene lookup returns CDR1 ENHRY and CDR2 SYGVKD. The CDR3 is 14 residues long. V lost 4 bases, J lost 5 bases, and 4 bases stayed unmatched.